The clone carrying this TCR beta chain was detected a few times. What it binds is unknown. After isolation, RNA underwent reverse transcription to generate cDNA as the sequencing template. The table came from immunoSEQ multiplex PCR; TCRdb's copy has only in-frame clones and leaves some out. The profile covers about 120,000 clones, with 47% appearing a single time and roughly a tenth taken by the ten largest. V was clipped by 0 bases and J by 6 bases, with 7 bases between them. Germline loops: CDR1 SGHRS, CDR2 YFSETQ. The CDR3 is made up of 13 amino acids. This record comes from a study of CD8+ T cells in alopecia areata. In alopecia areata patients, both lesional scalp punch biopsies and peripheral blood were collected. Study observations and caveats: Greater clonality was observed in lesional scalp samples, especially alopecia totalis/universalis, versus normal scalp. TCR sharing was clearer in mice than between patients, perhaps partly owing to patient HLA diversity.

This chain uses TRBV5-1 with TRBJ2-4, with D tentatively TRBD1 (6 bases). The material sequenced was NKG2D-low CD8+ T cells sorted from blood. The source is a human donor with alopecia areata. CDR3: CASSLEDRNIQYF. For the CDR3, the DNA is TGCGCCAGCAGCTTGGAGGACAGAAACATTCAGTACTTC. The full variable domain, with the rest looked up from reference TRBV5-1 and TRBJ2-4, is KAGVTQTPRYLIKTRGQQVTLSCSPISGHRSVSWYQQTPGQGLQFLFEYFSETQRNKGNFPGRFSGRQFSNSRSEMNVSTLELGDSALYLCASSLEDRNIQYFGAGTRLSVL.